This TCR beta chain was sequenced in a study of PD-L1 blockade in urothelial cancer. This clone came up a few times. Using immunoSEQ multiplex PCR, the repertoire was profiled, and TCRdb retains in-frame clones only, with some absent. Of 100,000 to 150,000 clones in the sample, about 82% were seen once. Losses at the gene ends were 5 bases for V and 8 bases for J; bases not matched to a gene: 6. From germline, CDR1 is GTSNPN and CDR2 SVGIG (reference sequence). The CDR3 is made up of 13 amino acids. As for time point: peripheral blood 6 weeks after treatment start. The chain has TRBV30 and TRBJ1-6; 7 nucleotides align to TRBD1. Sequences were derived from PBMCs, sampled around atezolizumab (anti-PD-L1) treatment. The origin of this receptor is a man aged 45 to 65 with urothelial cancer. The CDR3 loop reads CAWRQGRDSPLHF. For the CDR3, the DNA is TGTGCCTGGCGACAGGGCAGGGATTCACCCCTCCACTTT.